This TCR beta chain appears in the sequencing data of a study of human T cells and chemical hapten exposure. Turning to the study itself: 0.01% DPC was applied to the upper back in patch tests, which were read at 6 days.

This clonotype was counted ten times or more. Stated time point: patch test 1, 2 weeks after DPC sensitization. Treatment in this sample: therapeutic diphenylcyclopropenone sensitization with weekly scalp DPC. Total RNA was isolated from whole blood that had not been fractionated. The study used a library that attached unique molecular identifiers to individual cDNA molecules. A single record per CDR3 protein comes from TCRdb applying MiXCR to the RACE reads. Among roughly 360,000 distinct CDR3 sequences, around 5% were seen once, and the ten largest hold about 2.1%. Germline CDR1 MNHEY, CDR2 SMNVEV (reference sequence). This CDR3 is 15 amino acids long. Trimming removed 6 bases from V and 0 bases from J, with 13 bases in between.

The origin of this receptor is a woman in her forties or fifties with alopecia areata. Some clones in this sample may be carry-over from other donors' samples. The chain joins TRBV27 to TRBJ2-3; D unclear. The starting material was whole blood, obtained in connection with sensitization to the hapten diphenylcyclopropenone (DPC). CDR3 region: CASSPGQSSTDTQYF. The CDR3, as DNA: TGTGCCAGCAGCCCCGGGCAGTCTAGCACAGATACGCAGTATTTT.